The source of this T cell receptor (beta chain) is a study of T-cell reconstitution after alpha-beta-depleted transplantation in children. The study's findings and limits: From newly produced T cells came most of the T-cell counts and diversity one year after transplant.

At least ten counts were recorded for this clonotype. Its antigen is still unknown. Preparing the TCRbeta library involved the use of unique molecular identifiers. TCRdb re-called the PCR reads through MiXCR, storing one row per CDR3 protein. The sample consists of about 490,000 distinct CDR3 sequences, 8% to 11% of them appearing once. The V gene's germline CDR1 is SGDLS and CDR2 YYNGEE. The V gene end was trimmed by 2 bases and the J gene end by 4 bases; junction bases not matched to a gene: 2. CDR3 length: 14 amino acids. This specimen consisted of PBMCs, obtained before TCRalphabeta/CD19-depleted stem cell transplant. This TCR was sampled from a child between 2 and 9 years old with inherited bone marrow failure, due to receive a stem cell transplant. The rearrangement joins TRBV9 to TRBJ2-7, with TRBD2 matching over 11 bases. CDR3 residues: CASSVSGRAYEQYF. The CDR3 nucleotides read TGTGCCAGCAGCGTTAGCGGGAGGGCATACGAGCAGTACTTC.